The 24 T cell receptor beta chains listed next were all sequenced from one sample in a study of T-cell memory formation after mild COVID-19. TCRdb fed the 5' RACE reads into MiXCR, producing one record per CDR3 protein. The sample comprises more than 350,000 distinct CDR3 sequences, about 16% of which are singletons, and about 22% rests with the top ten. The material sequenced was PBMCs or a T cell subset sorted from them (not recorded which). All receptors derive from a man younger than 30 who had mild COVID-19 (a few samples of this study predate the infection). Cell type and time point are not known.

The V gene is TRBV2, the J gene TRBJ2-3; no firm D call. The V gene's germline CDR1 is SNHLY and CDR2 FYNNEI. The CDR3 length is 15 residues. V was pared by 6 bases and J by 2 bases, with 15 bases between. In DNA form, the CDR3 reads TGTGCCAGCAGCCCGACCGGCCGTCACACAGATACGCAGTATTTT. It specifies CASSPTGRHTDTQYF.

The gene calls are TRBV10-3 and TRBJ1-5; perhaps TRBD1 as D (5 bases). V lost 3 bases to trimming and J lost 2 bases, with 14 bases between them. The CDR3 consists of 16 residues. The germline V gene has CDR1 ENHRY and CDR2 SYGVKD. The CDR3 loop is CAISDPGRDGNQPQHF. The DNA of the CDR3 is TGTGCCATCAGTGACCCTGGCAGGGATGGCAATCAGCCCCAGCATTTT.

The chain combines TRBV18 with TRBJ1-6; 7 bases agree with TRBD1. The germline V gene has CDR1 KGHSH and CDR2 LQKENI. V trimming: 3 bases; J trimming: 8 bases; junction bases outside the gene matches: 4. This CDR3 has 14 residues. This CDR3 reads CASSPGTVDSPLHF. The CDR3 nucleotides read TGTGCCAGCTCACCGGGGACAGTGGATTCACCCCTCCACTTT.

Ten or more counts support this clonotype. V gene TRBV21-1 combines with J gene TRBJ1-2; TRBD1 is the table's D call and was not checked against the DNA. TRBV21-1 is recorded as a pseudogene. The CDR3 consists of 13 residues. As DNA, the CDR3 is TGTGCCAGCCCGCCCGGCGGGACGGGTGGCTACACCTTC. It is translated as CASPPGGTGGYTF.

This clonotype occurred many times. The rearrangement joins TRBV11-3 to TRBJ2-7; TRBD1 matches at 7 bases. This CDR3 has 13 residues. Looked up from germline, CDR1 is SGHNT and CDR2 is YENEEA. The CDR3 here is CASSLDRDYEQYV. CDR3 bases: TGTGCCAGCAGCCTAGACAGGGACTACGAGCAGTACGTC.

The V and J genes are TRBV12-3 or TRBV12-4 and TRBJ1-1; a possible D gene is TRBD1 (5 bases). The length of the CDR3 is 14 residues. The V end was cut by 6 bases, the J end by 0 bases, with 11 bases between. The DNA of the CDR3 is TGTGCCAGCAGAACACAGGCCATGAACACTGAAGCTTTCTTT. Protein product: CASRTQAMNTEAFF.

This clonotype was detected a few times. This rearrangement joins TRBV10-3 to TRBJ2-7, with D tentatively TRBD2 (5 bases). With 1 base removed from V and 2 bases from J, the gap between germline ends came to 9 bases. The CDR3 spans 14 residues. Per the germline V gene, CDR1 is ENHRY and CDR2 is SYGVKD. The CDR3 loop is CAISEWTDTYEQYF. Written as DNA, the CDR3 is TGTGCCATCAGTGAGTGGACTGATACCTACGAGCAGTACTTC.

This clonotype was observed at least ten times. V is TRBV12-3 or TRBV12-4 and J is TRBJ1-1; unclear D gene. V shed 5 bases and J shed 5 bases, with 6 bases lying between them. The CDR3 runs 11 residues. The CDR3 is CASSTGTEAFF. The CDR3 bases are TGTGCCAGCAGTACCGGGACTGAAGCTTTCTTT.

This clonotype showed up just a few times. The chain combines TRBV25-1 with TRBJ1-6; no clear D gene. Germline-derived CDR1 and CDR2 are MGHDK and SYGVNS. The germline V and J ends were trimmed by 7 bases and 9 bases, with 19 bases remaining between them. This CDR3 has 15 residues. Here the CDR3 reads CASTSSGGVGSPLHF. The CDR3 DNA reads as TGTGCCAGCACCTCAAGCGGCGGGGTTGGTTCACCCCTCCACTTT.

The rearrangement links TRBV7-2 to TRBJ2-1, with 8 bases identical to TRBD1. This CDR3 region has 14 residues. Germline CDR1 and CDR2: SGHTA and FQGNSA. V lost 6 bases and J lost 8; bases outside the gene matches: 9. The DNA for the CDR3 is TGTGCCAGCAGTTGGGCCAGGGGGCCGCATGAGCAGTTCTTC. It translates to CASSWARGPHEQFF.

This clonotype was detected only a few times. The V and J genes are TRBV9 and TRBJ1-4; weak D call: TRBD1 (5 bases). The CDR3 has 16 residues. Trimming removed 0 bases at V and 7 bases at J, with 16 bases between. Germline V gene sequence: CDR1 SGDLS, CDR2 YYNGEE. The DNA for the CDR3 is TGTGCCAGCAGCGTAGGAATCATGGGGAGGGGTGAAAAACTGTTTTTT. Protein product: CASSVGIMGRGEKLFF.

The V and J genes are TRBV9 and TRBJ2-1; TRBD2 is a possible D gene (6 bases). Germline values: CDR1 SGDLS, CDR2 YYNGEE. The CDR3 is 15 amino acids. V was trimmed by 4 bases and J by 8 bases, leaving 19 bases between them. In nucleotides, the CDR3 is TGTGCCAGCAGCCCCCCGTTATCGGGGGTGGATGAGCAGTTCTTC. Translating gives CASSPPLSGVDEQFF.

Only a few counts were recorded for this clonotype. V usage is TRBV7-9 and J usage is TRBJ2-7, with TRBD1 matching 7 bases. The germline V gene encodes CDR1 SEHNR and CDR2 FQNEAQ (reference sequence). J gave up 0 bases and V 4 bases, and 3 bases lay outside the gene matches. This CDR3 contains 14 residues. The CDR3 nucleotides are TGTGCCAGCAGCTCGACAGGGAGCTCCTACGAGCAGTACGTC. It codes for CASSSTGSSYEQYV.

This clonotype appeared many times. This chain links TRBV7-9 with TRBJ2-1; no clear D gene. The CDR3 sequence is 12 residues long. V lost 3 bases to trimming and J lost 4 bases, with 4 bases between them. CDR1 and CDR2 from the germline V gene are SEHNR and FQNEAQ (reference sequence). The CDR3 loop reads CASSFQYNEQFF. The CDR3 region has the DNA TGTGCCAGCAGCTTCCAGTACAATGAGCAGTTCTTC.

Ten or more counts support this clonotype. The genes are TRBV6-2 or TRBV6-3 and TRBJ2-7; D is uncertain. CDR3 size: 11 residues. CDR1 and CDR2 from the germline V gene are MNHEY and SVGEGT. The germline V and J ends were trimmed by 6 bases and 7 bases, with 10 bases remaining between them. CDR3 nucleotide sequence: TGTGCCAGCAGCGCGATGAAGGAGCAGTACTTC. Translation: CASSAMKEQYF.

This clonotype was detected only a few times. This chain uses TRBV2 with TRBJ1-1; D is possibly TRBD1 (5 bases). V lost 7 bases and J 7 bases, leaving 25 bases between the germline ends. Per the germline V gene, CDR1 is SNHLY and CDR2 is FYNNEI. This CDR3 region has 16 residues. This CDR3 is CASTGTAPLAGFEAFF. DNA of the CDR3: TGTGCCAGCACGGGGACGGCGCCATTAGCGGGGTTTGAAGCTTTCTTT.

V gene TRBV20-1 combines with J gene TRBJ1-1; maybe TRBD1 (5 bases). Germline CDR1 is DFQATT and CDR2 is SNEGSKA (reference sequence). The CDR3 is 15 residues long. V lost 0 bases to trimming and J lost 4 bases, with 15 bases between them. CDR3 DNA: TGCAGTGCTAGAGATCGGGTCAGGGATCGCACTGAAGCTTTCTTT. It codes for CSARDRVRDRTEAFF.

This clonotype came up a few times. This sequence joins TRBV2 and TRBJ2-7, with TRBD1 matching 7 bases. Germline-derived CDR1 and CDR2 are SNHLY and FYNNEI. V shed 2 bases and J 2 bases; nucleotides not matched to a gene: 3. The length of the CDR3 is 14 residues. The CDR3 DNA reads TGTGCCAGCAGTGAACAGGGGGAAGCCTACGAGCAGTACTTC. Residues: CASSEQGEAYEQYF.

This clonotype has only a few counts. CDR3 in amino acids: CASSFSRGGYTGELFF. As DNA, the CDR3 is TGTGCCAGCAGCTTCTCCCGGGGGGGCTACACCGGGGAGCTGTTTTTT. The chain uses TRBV7-9 and TRBJ2-2; 8 bases line up with TRBD2. Germline CDR1 and CDR2: SEHNR and FQNEAQ (reference sequence). The CDR3 spans 16 residues. V lost 3 bases to trimming and J lost 3 bases; unmatched junction nucleotides: 6. Full variable domain (outside the CDR3, taken from reference TRBV7-9 and TRBJ2-2): DTGVSQNPRHKITKRGQNVTFRCDPISEHNRLYWYRQTLGQGPEFLTYFQNEAQLEKSRLLSDRFSAERPKGSFSTLEIQRTEQGDSAMYLCASSFSRGGYTGELFFGEGSRLTVL.

This clonotype was observed a handful of times. V gene TRBV24-1 combines with J gene TRBJ1-4; D might be TRBD1 (5 bases). Germline CDR1 is KGHDR and CDR2 is SFDVKD. The CDR3 is made up of 13 amino acids. Trimming took off 4 bases at V and 10 bases at J, with 12 bases between the two ends. CDR3 sequence: CATSDPTVRKLFF. CDR3 sequence (DNA): TGTGCCACCAGTGACCCGACAGTCAGAAAACTGTTTTTT.

The rearrangement uses TRBV6-4 and TRBJ2-7; the match to TRBD1 covers 7 bases. Germline CDR1 MRHNA, CDR2 SNTAGT. This CDR3 has 14 amino acids. Here the CDR3 reads CASRTGFHSDEQYV. The CDR3 nucleotides are TGTGCCAGCAGGACAGGGTTCCACTCCGACGAGCAGTACGTC.

The J gene is TRBJ1-1, the V gene TRBV5-1, with no clear D. The ends were cut back, 4 bases at V and 8 bases at J, with 12 bases in the middle. There are 12 residues in the CDR3. From germline, CDR1 is SGHRS and CDR2 YFSETQ. The CDR3 region is CASSRTDPEAFF. The DNA for the CDR3 is TGCGCCAGCAGCCGGACGGACCCCGAAGCTTTCTTT.

The gene calls are TRBV4-3 and TRBJ2-6; a weak D match, TRBD1 (6 bases). The CDR3 loop spans 17 amino acids. CDR1 and CDR2 from the germline V gene are LGHNA and YSLEER. Trimming shortened V by 2 bases and J by 2 bases, and 13 bases separated the two germline ends. The chain's CDR3 is CASSQMGARAGANVLTF. As DNA, the CDR3 is TGCGCCAGCAGCCAAATGGGGGCCAGGGCTGGGGCCAACGTCCTGACTTTC.

This clonotype turned up a few times. The CDR3 sequence: CASSTGAGTEAFF. The CDR3 DNA follows: TGTGCCAGCAGCACGGGGGCAGGCACTGAAGCTTTCTTT. The chain links TRBV7-3 to TRBJ1-1; tentatively, D is TRBD1 (6 bases). V dropped 5 bases and J dropped 4 bases, with 11 bases sitting between them. The length of the CDR3 is 13 residues. Germline V gene lookup returns CDR1 SGHTA and CDR2 FQGTGA.